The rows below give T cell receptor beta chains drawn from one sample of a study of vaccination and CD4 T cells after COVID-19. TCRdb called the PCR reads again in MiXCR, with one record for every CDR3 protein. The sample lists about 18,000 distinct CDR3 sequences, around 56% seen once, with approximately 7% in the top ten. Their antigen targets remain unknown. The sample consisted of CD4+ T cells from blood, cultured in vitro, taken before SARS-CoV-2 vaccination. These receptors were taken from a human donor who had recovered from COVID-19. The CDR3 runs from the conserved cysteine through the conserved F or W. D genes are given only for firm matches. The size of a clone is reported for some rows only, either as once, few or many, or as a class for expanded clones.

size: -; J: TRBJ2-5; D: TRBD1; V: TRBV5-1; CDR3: CASSLGTGSETQYF; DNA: TGCGCCAGCAGCTTGGGGACAGGGTCAGAGACCCAGTACTTC
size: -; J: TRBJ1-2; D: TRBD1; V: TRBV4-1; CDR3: CASSQDLVQGVMDGYTF; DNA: TGCGCCAGCAGCCAAGATCTGGTCCAGGGGGTTATGGATGGCTACACCTTC
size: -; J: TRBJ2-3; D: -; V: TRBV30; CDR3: CAWSAKLAEHTDTQYF; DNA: TGTGCCTGGAGTGCGAAGCTAGCAGAACACACAGATACGCAGTATTTT
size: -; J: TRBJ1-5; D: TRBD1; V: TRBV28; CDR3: CASSLKVPGGYSNQPQHF; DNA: TGTGCCAGCAGTTTAAAAGTACCAGGGGGGTATAGCAATCAGCCCCAGCATTTT
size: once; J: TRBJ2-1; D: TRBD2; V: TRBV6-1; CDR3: CASRPSGSMYTEQFF; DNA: TGTGCCAGCAGACCTAGCGGGAGCATGTATACTGAGCAGTTCTTC
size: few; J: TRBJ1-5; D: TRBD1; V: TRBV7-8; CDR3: CASSLAQTGNDQPQHF; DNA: TGTGCCAGCAGCTTAGCTCAGACAGGGAACGATCAGCCCCAGCATTTT
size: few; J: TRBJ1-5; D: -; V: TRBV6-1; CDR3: CASSEQQATNQPQHF; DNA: TGTGCCAGCAGTGAACAGCAGGCTACCAATCAGCCCCAGCATTTT
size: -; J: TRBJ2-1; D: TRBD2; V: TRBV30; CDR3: CAAGTSGSNEQFF; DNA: TGTGCAGCCGGGACTAGCGGGAGTAATGAGCAGTTCTTC
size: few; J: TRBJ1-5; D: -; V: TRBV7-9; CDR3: CASSLEDMGSLSPQHF; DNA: TGTGCCAGCAGCTTAGAAGATATGGGCAGCCTCTCGCCCCAGCATTTT
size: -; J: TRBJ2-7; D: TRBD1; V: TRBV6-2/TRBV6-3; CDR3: CAGAGTGTREQYF; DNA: TGTGCCGGAGCCGGGACAGGGACGCGAGAGCAGTACTTC
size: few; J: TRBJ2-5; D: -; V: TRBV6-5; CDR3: CASSYSPGLKQETQYF; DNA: TGTGCCAGCAGTTACTCACCGGGACTGAAACAAGAGACCCAGTACTTC
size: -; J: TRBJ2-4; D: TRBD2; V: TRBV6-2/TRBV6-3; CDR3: CASPTGRGAKNIQYF; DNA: TGTGCCAGCCCTACGGGGCGGGGGGCCAAAAACATTCAGTACTTC
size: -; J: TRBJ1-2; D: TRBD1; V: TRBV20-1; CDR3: CSTTGTGVDGYGYTF; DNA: TGCAGTACAACCGGGACAGGCGTGGATGGCTATGGCTACACCTTC
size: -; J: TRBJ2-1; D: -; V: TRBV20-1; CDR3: CSASLGDEQFF; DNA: TGCAGTGCTAGTCTGGGGGATGAGCAGTTCTTC
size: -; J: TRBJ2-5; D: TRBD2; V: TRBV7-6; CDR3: CASSRWTSGEETQYF; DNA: TGTGCCAGCAGCAGGTGGACTAGCGGCGAAGAGACCCAGTACTTC
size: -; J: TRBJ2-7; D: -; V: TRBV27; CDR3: CASSQVLKTKAVQYF; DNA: TGTGCCAGCAGCCAAGTCCTTAAGACTAAGGCGGTGCAGTACTTC
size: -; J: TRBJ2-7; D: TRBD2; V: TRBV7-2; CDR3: CASSRTSGIINSEQYF; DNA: TGTGCCAGCAGCAGGACTAGCGGGATAATTAATAGCGAGCAGTACTTC
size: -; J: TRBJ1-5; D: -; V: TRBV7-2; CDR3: CASSFQRGNQPQHF; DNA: TGTGCCAGCAGCTTCCAGAGGGGCAATCAGCCCCAGCATTTT
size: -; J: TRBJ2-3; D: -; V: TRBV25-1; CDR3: CASSTGSGWADTQYF; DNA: TGTGCCAGCAGCACGGGTAGCGGTTGGGCAGATACGCAGTATTTT
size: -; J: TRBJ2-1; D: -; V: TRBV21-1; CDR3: CASSKALTAGGPREQFF; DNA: TGTGCCAGCAGCAAAGCGCTTACAGCGGGAGGGCCTCGTGAGCAGTTCTTC
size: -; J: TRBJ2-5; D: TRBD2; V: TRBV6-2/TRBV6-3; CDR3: CARYTGLAGGPRETQYF; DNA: TGTGCCCGATATACGGGACTAGCGGGAGGGCCTAGGGAGACCCAGTACTTC
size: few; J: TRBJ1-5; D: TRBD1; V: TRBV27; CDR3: CASSTDRGSQPQHF; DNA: TGTGCCAGCTCCACTGACAGGGGATCTCAGCCCCAGCATTTT
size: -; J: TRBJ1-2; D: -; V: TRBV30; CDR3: CAWKGHLGNYGYTF; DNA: TGTGCCTGGAAGGGACATCTAGGGAACTATGGCTACACCTTC
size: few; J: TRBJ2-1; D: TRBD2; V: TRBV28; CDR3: CASRREEVEQFF; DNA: TGTGCCAGCAGACGGGAGGAAGTTGAGCAGTTCTTC
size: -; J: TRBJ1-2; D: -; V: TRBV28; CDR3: CASSWGPGNYGYTF; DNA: TGTGCCAGCAGTTGGGGGCCCGGTAACTATGGCTACACCTTC
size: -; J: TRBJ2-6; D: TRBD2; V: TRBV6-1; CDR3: CASTRLAGVSGANVLTF; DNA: TGTGCCAGCACCCGACTAGCGGGGGTCTCTGGGGCCAACGTCCTGACTTTC
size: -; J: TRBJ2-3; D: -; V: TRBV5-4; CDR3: CASSLTQGRDTQYF; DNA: TGTGCCAGCAGCTTGACCCAGGGACGAGATACGCAGTATTTT